The rows below give T cell receptor beta chains drawn from one sample of a study of blood T cell repertoires in COVID-19. Generated by immunoSEQ multiplex PCR, the TCRdb table keeps only in-frame clones and is missing some. The sample carries fewer than 200,000 clones, about 90% recorded once. Sequencing was carried out using PBMCs or T cells enriched from blood (not recorded which). These TCRs come from a human donor with acute COVID-19. The donor label of this sample is uncertain. CDR3s include the opening cysteine and the closing phenylalanine or tryptophan. Fields, in order: clone size, V gene, CDR3 length, J gene, CDR3 protein. Not all rows give a size; the values are once, few, many and, for expanded clones, a class.

clone_size: -; v_call: TRBV7-9; cdr3_length: 14; j_call: TRBJ1-2; cdr3_aa: CASSLLGRRYGYTF
clone_size: -; v_call: TRBV10-3; cdr3_length: 15; j_call: TRBJ1-4; cdr3_aa: CAISVRGSPNEKLFF
clone_size: -; v_call: TRBV19; cdr3_length: 14; j_call: TRBJ2-2; cdr3_aa: CASSIPSEAGELFF
clone_size: once; v_call: TRBV6-5; cdr3_length: 13; j_call: TRBJ1-2; cdr3_aa: CASRRQGNYGYTF
clone_size: -; v_call: TRBV6-2/TRBV6-3; cdr3_length: 13; j_call: TRBJ1-1; cdr3_aa: CASSYRLGPEAFF
clone_size: -; v_call: TRBV6-5; cdr3_length: 14; j_call: TRBJ2-1; cdr3_aa: CASRPDRFYNEQFF
clone_size: -; v_call: TRBV6-5; cdr3_length: 12; j_call: TRBJ1-1; cdr3_aa: CASSYGQTEAFF
clone_size: few; v_call: TRBV18; cdr3_length: 14; j_call: TRBJ1-4; cdr3_aa: CASSPTGYNEKLFF
clone_size: -; v_call: TRBV6-5; cdr3_length: 15; j_call: TRBJ2-2; cdr3_aa: CASSYSKQNTGELFF
clone_size: -; v_call: TRBV30; cdr3_length: 13; j_call: TRBJ2-7; cdr3_aa: CAWTGQGFLVQYF
clone_size: -; v_call: TRBV30; cdr3_length: 13; j_call: TRBJ1-1; cdr3_aa: CAWSDGVNTEAFF
clone_size: -; v_call: TRBV7-9; cdr3_length: 11; j_call: TRBJ2-1; cdr3_aa: CASSPGNEQFF
clone_size: -; v_call: TRBV7-9; cdr3_length: 17; j_call: TRBJ2-5; cdr3_aa: CASSLMTSGEMRETQYF
clone_size: -; v_call: TRBV18; cdr3_length: 13; j_call: TRBJ1-1; cdr3_aa: CASSLGEDTEAFF
clone_size: -; v_call: TRBV7-2; cdr3_length: 15; j_call: TRBJ1-1; cdr3_aa: CASSPGGGWNTEAFF
clone_size: -; v_call: TRBV12-5; cdr3_length: 14; j_call: TRBJ2-1; cdr3_aa: CASGLGQGYDEQFF
clone_size: -; v_call: TRBV2; cdr3_length: 17; j_call: TRBJ1-2; cdr3_aa: CASSEAELGRGVDGYTF
clone_size: -; v_call: TRBV9; cdr3_length: 15; j_call: TRBJ1-1; cdr3_aa: CASSVAGQGSPEAFF
clone_size: -; v_call: TRBV7-8; cdr3_length: 15; j_call: TRBJ2-7; cdr3_aa: CASSASPVSSYEQYF
clone_size: -; v_call: TRBV27; cdr3_length: 14; j_call: TRBJ2-7; cdr3_aa: CASSLASGGGEQYF
clone_size: -; v_call: TRBV6-2/TRBV6-3; cdr3_length: 15; j_call: TRBJ2-1; cdr3_aa: CASSYRGLSSNEQFF
clone_size: -; v_call: TRBV12-3/TRBV12-4; cdr3_length: 13; j_call: TRBJ1-1; cdr3_aa: CASSLTGYTEAFF
clone_size: once; v_call: TRBV5-6; cdr3_length: 14; j_call: TRBJ2-1; cdr3_aa: CASRPTGRYNEQFF
clone_size: -; v_call: TRBV5-8; cdr3_length: 14; j_call: TRBJ2-1; cdr3_aa: CASNLRGGFNEQFF
clone_size: -; v_call: TRBV9; cdr3_length: 15; j_call: TRBJ2-5; cdr3_aa: CASSRTSGAQETQYF
clone_size: -; v_call: TRBV5-1; cdr3_length: 19; j_call: TRBJ2-2; cdr3_aa: CASSLPSSGQGRLHGELFF
clone_size: -; v_call: TRBV12-5; cdr3_length: 16; j_call: TRBJ2-3; cdr3_aa: CASVPLSSGGMATQYF
clone_size: -; v_call: TRBV19; cdr3_length: 14; j_call: TRBJ2-1; cdr3_aa: CASSGSVPYNEQFF
clone_size: -; v_call: TRBV27; cdr3_length: 16; j_call: TRBJ1-1; cdr3_aa: CASSPPTGGQNTEAFF
clone_size: -; v_call: TRBV6-2/TRBV6-3; cdr3_length: 16; j_call: TRBJ1-4; cdr3_aa: CASSPGPGTSHEKLFF
clone_size: -; v_call: TRBV11-2; cdr3_length: 14; j_call: TRBJ1-1; cdr3_aa: CASSVDRVSTEAFF
clone_size: -; v_call: TRBV18; cdr3_length: 14; j_call: TRBJ2-3; cdr3_aa: CASSPRGGGDTQYF
clone_size: -; v_call: TRBV4-1; cdr3_length: 18; j_call: TRBJ2-7; cdr3_aa: CASSPLRIVSNKGYEQYF
clone_size: once; v_call: TRBV19; cdr3_length: 14; j_call: TRBJ2-1; cdr3_aa: CASMLAGVINEQFF
clone_size: -; v_call: TRBV5-8; cdr3_length: 15; j_call: TRBJ1-5; cdr3_aa: CASSFRGLSNQPQHF
clone_size: -; v_call: TRBV20-1; cdr3_length: 13; j_call: TRBJ1-2; cdr3_aa: CSASVTGRGGYTF